This T cell receptor beta chain was recovered during a study of control samples from healthy donors and cancer patients. Sequencing was performed with immunoSEQ multiplex PCR; in TCRdb, only in-frame clones are kept and a portion is missing. The sample lists under 80,000 clones; 93% were seen once. V dropped 4 bases and J dropped 4; count of bases not matched to a gene: 8. Germline assignment: CDR1 LGHDT and CDR2 YNNKEL (reference sequence). This CDR3 has 17 residues. The receptor was derived from a woman in her forties with lung cancer. The V and J genes are TRBV3-1 (or the pseudogene TRBV3-2) and TRBJ2-3, with 13 bases identical to TRBD2. The sequenced sample consisted of PBMCs. The CDR3 nucleotides are TGTGCCAGCAGCCGGATTACTAGCGGGGGGGCCGCAGATACGCAGTATTTT. It encodes CASSRITSGGAADTQYF.